This TCR beta chain was identified during a study of T-cell memory formation after mild COVID-19. General study results and limits: CM and EM subsets held most contracting CD4+ clones; EMRA held CD8+ ones.

Using constant-segment primers, 5'RACE produced TCR alpha and TCR beta cDNA libraries carrying sample barcodes and UMIs. MiXCR, applied by TCRdb to the 5' RACE reads, yields one record per CDR3 protein. This table holds approximately 230,000 distinct CDR3 sequences, around 17% found once. Trimming cost V 3 bases and J 5 bases, with 2 bases left between them. Germline V CDR1 and CDR2: SGDLS, YYNGEE. This CDR3 is 11 amino acids long. This clonotype has just a few counts. Antigen specificity is unknown. J is TRBJ1-4 and V is TRBV9; D not certain. The receptor was derived from a young man who had mild COVID-19 (a few samples of this study predate the infection). Cell type and time point are not known. Sample: PBMCs or a T cell subset sorted from them (not recorded which). CDR3 in amino acids: CASSGNEKLFF. As DNA, the CDR3 is TGTGCCAGCAGCGGGAATGAAAAACTGTTTTTT.